The source of this T cell receptor beta chain is a study of blood T cell repertoires in COVID-19. Study background: Samples of COVID-19 (acute and convalescent) were obtained from the United States, Italy and Spain. Nucleic acid was either cDNA or gDNA, and it came from T cells, B-cell-depleted T cells, or PBMCs.

CDR3 size: 14 residues. Per the germline V gene, CDR1 is SGDLS and CDR2 is YYNGEE. Trimming shortened V by 0 bases and J by 2 bases, and 8 bases separated the two germline ends. In the original analysis: Amplified reference gene primers provided the basis for estimating nucleated cell counts. Sequencing used immunoSEQ multiplex PCR; TCRdb keeps in-frame clones, though not all of them. The DNA was the basis for D and trimming; V, J and clone size are from that table. The data show about 180,000 clones, over 75% seen once. The table lists this clone with a few counts. The TCR sequence derives from a man aged 40-55 years with active or convalescent COVID-19. The V and J genes are TRBV9 and TRBJ1-2, with D unresolved. Sequencing was performed on peripheral blood. This CDR3 is CASSVAPGNYGYTF. DNA for the CDR3: TGTGCCAGCAGCGTAGCCCCGGGGAACTATGGCTACACCTTC.